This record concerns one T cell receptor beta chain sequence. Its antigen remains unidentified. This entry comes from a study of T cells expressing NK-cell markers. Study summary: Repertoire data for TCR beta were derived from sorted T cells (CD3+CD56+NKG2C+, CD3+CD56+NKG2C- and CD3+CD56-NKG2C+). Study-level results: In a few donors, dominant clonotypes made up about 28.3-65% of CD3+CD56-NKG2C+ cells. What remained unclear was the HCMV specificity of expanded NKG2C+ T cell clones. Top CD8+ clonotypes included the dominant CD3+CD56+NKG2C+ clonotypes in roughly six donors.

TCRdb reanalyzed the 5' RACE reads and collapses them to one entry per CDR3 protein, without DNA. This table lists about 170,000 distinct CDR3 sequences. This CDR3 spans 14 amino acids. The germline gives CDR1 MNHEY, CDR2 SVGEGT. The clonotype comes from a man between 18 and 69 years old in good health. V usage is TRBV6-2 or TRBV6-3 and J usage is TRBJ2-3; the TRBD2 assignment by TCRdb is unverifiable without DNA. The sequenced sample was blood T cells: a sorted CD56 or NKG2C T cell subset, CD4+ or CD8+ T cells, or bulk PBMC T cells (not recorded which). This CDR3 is CASSHQLVPDTQYF.